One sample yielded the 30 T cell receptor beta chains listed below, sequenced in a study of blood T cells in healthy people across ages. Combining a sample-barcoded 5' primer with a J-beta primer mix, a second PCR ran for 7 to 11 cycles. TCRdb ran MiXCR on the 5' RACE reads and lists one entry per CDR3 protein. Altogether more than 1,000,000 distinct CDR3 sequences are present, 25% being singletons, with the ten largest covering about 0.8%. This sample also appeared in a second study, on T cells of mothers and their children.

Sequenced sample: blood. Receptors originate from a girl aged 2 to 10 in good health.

The CDR3 protein is CSARVRDNEQFF. CDR3 nucleotides: TGCAGTGCTAGAGTGCGGGACAATGAGCAGTTCTTC. The chain recombines TRBV20-1 with TRBJ2-5; D might be TRBD2 (5 bases). The DNA end favors TRBJ2-1, so the J call may be wrong. CDR1 is DFQATT and CDR2 is SNEGSKA in the germline V gene (reference sequence). This CDR3 contains 12 residues.

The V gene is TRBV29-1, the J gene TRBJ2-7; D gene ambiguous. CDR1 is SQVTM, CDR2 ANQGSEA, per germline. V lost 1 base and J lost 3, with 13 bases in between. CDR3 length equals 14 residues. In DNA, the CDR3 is TGCAGCGTTGAAGCTTCTGTAGGTGGCTACGAGCAGTACTTC. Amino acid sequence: CSVEASVGGYEQYF.

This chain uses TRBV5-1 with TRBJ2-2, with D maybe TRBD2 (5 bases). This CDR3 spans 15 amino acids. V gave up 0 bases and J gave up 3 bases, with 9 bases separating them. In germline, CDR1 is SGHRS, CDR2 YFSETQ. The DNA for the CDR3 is TGCGCCAGCAGCTTGGACCCCGGGGACACCGGGGAGCTGTTTTTT. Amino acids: CASSLDPGDTGELFF.

CDR3 DNA sequence: TGTGCCAGCAGCCCCCTAGGGGCGGGAGGGTTAGGATTTAGCTCCTACAATGAGCAGTTCTTC. Protein sequence: CASSPLGAGGLGFSSYNEQFF. The rearrangement joins TRBV4-2 to TRBJ2-1; TRBD2 aligns across 9 bases. V lost 4 bases to trimming and J lost 0 bases; unmatched junction nucleotides: 19. Germline V gene sequence: CDR1 LGHNA, CDR2 YNFKEQ. CDR3 size: 21 residues.

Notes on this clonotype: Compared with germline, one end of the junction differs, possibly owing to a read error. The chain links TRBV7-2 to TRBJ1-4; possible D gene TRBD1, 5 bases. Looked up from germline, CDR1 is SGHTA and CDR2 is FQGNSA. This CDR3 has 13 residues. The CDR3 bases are TGTGCCAGCAGCAACCAAAGATCCGGGACCCCCTCTTTT. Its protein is CASSNQRSGTPSF.

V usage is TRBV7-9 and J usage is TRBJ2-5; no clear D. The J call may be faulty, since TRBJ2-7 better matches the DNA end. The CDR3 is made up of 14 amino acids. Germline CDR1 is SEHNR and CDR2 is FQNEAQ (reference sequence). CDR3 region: CASSLESKAYEQYF. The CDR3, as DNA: TGTGCCAGCAGCTTAGAGTCCAAAGCCTACGAGCAGTACTTC.

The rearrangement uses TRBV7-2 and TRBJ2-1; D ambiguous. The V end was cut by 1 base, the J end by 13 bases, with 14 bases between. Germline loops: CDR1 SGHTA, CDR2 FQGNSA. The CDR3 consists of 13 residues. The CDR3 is CASSLESVSLQFF. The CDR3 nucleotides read TGTGCCAGCAGCTTAGAATCGGTCAGTCTACAGTTCTTC. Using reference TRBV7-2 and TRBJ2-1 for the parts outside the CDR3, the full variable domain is GAGVSQSPSNKVTEKGKDVELRCDPISGHTALYWYRQSLGQGLEFLIYFQGNSAPDKSGLPSDRFSAERTGGSVSTLTIQRTQQEDSAVYLCASSLESVSLQFFGPGTRLTVL.

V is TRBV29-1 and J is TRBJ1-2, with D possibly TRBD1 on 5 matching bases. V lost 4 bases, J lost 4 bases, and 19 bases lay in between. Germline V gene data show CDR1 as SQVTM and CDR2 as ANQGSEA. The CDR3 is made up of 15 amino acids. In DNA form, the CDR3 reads TGCAGCGTTGTTCGGAGGGGCGAGGCAGTCTATGGCTACACCTTC. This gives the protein CSVVRRGEAVYGYTF.

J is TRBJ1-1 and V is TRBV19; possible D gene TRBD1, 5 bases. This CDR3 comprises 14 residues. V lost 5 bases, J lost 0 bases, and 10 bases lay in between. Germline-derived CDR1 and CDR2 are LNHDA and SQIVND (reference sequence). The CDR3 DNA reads TGTGCCAGTAGTCCTCGACAGATGAACACTGAAGCTTTCTTT. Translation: CASSPRQMNTEAFF. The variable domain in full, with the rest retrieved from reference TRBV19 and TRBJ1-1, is DGGITQSPKYLFRKEGQNVTLSCEQNLNHDAMYWYRQDPGQGLRLIYYSQIVNDFQKGDIAEGYSVSREKKESFPLTVTSAQKNPTAFYLCASSPRQMNTEAFFGQGTRLTVV.

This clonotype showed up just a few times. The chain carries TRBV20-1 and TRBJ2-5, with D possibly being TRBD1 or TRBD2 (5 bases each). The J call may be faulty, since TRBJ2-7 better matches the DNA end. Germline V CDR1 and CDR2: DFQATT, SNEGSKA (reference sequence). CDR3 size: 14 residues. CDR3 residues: CSARDWDQHFEQYF. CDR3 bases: TGCAGTGCTAGAGATTGGGACCAGCACTTCGAGCAGTACTTC.

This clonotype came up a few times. CDR3 nucleotides: TGTGCCAGCAGTGTTATTGAGGGCCACTCCGGGGAGCTGTTTTTT. Amino acid sequence: CASSVIEGHSGELFF. The V call is TRBV6-1, the J call TRBJ2-2; maybe TRBD2 (5 bases). CDR3 length: 15 residues. Germline CDR1 reads MNHNS; CDR2 reads SASEGT. V was shortened by 4 bases and J by 6 bases, with 15 bases between the two germline ends.

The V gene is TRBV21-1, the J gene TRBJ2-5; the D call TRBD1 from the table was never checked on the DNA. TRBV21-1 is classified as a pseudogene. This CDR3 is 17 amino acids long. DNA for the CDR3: TGTGCCAGCAGCCGGGAGATGGGGGAGTGCCTCCAAGAGACCCAGTACTTC. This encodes CASSREMGECLQETQYF.

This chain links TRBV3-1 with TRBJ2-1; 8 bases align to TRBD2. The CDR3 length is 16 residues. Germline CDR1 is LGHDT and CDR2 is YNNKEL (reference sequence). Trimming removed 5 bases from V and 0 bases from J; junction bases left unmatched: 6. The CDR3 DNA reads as TGTGCCAGCAGCTGGACACTAGCGGACTCCTACAATGAGCAGTTCTTC. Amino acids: CASSWTLADSYNEQFF.

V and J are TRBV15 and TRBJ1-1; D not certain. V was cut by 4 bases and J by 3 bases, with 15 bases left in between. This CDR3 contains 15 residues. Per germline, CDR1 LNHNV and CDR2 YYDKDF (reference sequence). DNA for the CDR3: TGTGCCACCAGCATTCAAGGAGATATCCACACTGAAGCTTTCTTT. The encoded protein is CATSIQGDIHTEAFF.

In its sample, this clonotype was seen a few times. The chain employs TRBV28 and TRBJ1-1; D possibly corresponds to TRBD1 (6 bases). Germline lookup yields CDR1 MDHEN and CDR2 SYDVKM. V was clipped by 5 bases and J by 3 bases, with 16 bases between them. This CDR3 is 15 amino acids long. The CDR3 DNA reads TGTGCCAGCAGTAGTGGGGGCAGAGTGGACACTGAAGCTTTCTTT. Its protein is CASSSGGRVDTEAFF. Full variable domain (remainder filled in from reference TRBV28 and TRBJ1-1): DVKVTQSSRYLVKRTGEKVFLECVQDMDHENMFWYRQDPGLGLRLIYFSYDVKMKEKGDIPEGYSVSREKKERFSLILESASTNQTSMYLCASSSGGRVDTEAFFGQGTRLTVV.

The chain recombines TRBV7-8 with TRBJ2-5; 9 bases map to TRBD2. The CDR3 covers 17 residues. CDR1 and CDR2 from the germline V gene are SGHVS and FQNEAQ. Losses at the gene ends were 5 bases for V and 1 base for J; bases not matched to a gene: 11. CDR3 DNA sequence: TGTGCCAGCAGCCGATATGTCGCGCGGGAGGGCCAAGAGACCCAGTACTTC. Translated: CASSRYVAREGQETQYF.

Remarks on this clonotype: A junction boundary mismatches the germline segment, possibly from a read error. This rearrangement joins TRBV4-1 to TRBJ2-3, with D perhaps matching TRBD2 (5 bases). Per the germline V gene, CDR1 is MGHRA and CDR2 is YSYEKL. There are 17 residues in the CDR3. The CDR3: CAGSQGPDSFATDTQYF. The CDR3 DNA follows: TGCGCCGGCAGCCAAGGCCCGGACTCCTTCGCCACAGATACGCAGTATTTT.

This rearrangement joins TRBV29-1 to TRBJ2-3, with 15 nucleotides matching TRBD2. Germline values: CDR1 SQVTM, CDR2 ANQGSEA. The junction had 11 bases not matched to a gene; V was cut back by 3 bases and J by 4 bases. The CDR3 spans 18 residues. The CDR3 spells CSVEFFTGTSGRSDTQYF. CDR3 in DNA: TGCAGCGTTGAGTTTTTTACCGGGACTAGCGGGAGGTCAGATACGCAGTATTTT.

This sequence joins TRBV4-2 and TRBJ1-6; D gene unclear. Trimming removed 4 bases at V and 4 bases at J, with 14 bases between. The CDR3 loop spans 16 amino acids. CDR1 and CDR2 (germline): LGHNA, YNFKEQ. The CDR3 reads CASSLSRAEYNSPLHF. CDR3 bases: TGTGCCAGCAGCCTCTCCCGCGCAGAATATAATTCACCCCTCCACTTT.

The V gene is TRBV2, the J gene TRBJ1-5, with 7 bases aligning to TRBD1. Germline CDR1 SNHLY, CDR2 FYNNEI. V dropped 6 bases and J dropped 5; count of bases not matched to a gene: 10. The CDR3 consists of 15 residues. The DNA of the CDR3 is TGTGCCAGCAGCTTATCGACAGGGATAGATCAGCCCCAGCATTTT. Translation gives CASSLSTGIDQPQHF.

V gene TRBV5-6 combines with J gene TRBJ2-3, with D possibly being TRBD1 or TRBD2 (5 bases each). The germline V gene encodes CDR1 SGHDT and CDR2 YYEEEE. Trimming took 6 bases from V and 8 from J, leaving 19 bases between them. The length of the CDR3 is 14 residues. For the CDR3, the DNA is TGTGCCAGCACTATCTACGGGGCGGTAGGTACGCAGTATTTT. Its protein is CASTIYGAVGTQYF.

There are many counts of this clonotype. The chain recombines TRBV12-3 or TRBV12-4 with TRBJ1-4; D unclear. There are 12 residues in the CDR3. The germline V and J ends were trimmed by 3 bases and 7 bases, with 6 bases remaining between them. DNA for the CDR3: TGTGCCAGCAGTTTTCAAGGTGAAAAACTGTTTTTT. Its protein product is CASSFQGEKLFF.

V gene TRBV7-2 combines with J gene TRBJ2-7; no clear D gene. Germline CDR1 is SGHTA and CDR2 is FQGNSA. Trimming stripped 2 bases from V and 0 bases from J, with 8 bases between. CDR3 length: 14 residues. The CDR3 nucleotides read TGTGCCAGCAGCTTAAGCTGGGACTCCTACGAGCAGTACTTC. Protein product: CASSLSWDSYEQYF. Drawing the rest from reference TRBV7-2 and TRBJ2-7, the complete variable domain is GAGVSQSPSNKVTEKGKDVELRCDPISGHTALYWYRQSLGQGLEFLIYFQGNSAPDKSGLPSDRFSAERTGGSVSTLTIQRTQQEDSAVYLCASSLSWDSYEQYFGPGTRLTVT.

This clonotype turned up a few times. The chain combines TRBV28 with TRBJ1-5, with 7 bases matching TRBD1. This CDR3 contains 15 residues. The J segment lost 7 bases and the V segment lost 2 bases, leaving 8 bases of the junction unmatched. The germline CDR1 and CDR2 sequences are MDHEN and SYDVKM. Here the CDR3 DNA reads TGTGCCAGCAGTTTAGTACCCGGGACAGCGCAGCCCCAGCATTTT. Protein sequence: CASSLVPGTAQPQHF. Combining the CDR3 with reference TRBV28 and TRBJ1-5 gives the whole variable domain DVKVTQSSRYLVKRTGEKVFLECVQDMDHENMFWYRQDPGLGLRLIYFSYDVKMKEKGDIPEGYSVSREKKERFSLILESASTNQTSMYLCASSLVPGTAQPQHFGDGTRLSIL.

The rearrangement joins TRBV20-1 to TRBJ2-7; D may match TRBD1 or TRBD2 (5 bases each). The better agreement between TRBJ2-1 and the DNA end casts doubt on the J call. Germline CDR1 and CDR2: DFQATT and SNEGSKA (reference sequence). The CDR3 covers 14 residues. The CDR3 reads CSAREPSRGNEQFF. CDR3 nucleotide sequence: TGCAGTGCTAGAGAGCCCTCGAGGGGCAATGAGCAGTTCTTC.

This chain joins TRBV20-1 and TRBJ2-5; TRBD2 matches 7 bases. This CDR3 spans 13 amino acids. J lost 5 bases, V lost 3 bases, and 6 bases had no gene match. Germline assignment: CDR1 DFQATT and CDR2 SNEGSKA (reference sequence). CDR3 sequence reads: CSASDAGAETQYF. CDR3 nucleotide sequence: TGCAGTGCTAGTGACGCGGGAGCTGAGACCCAGTACTTC.

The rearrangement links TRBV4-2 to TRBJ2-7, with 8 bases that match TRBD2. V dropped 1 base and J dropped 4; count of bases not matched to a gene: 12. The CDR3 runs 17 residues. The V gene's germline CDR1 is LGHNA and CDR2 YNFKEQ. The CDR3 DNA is TGTGCCAGCAGCCAAGGCCCCGGGGGGGGGCAGTCATACGAGCAGTACTTC. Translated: CASSQGPGGGQSYEQYF.

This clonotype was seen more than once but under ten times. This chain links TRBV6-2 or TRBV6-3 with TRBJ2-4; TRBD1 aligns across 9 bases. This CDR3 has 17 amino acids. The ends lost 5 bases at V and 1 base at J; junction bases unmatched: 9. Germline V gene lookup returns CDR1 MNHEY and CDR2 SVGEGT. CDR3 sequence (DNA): TGTGCCAGCAGTCCGTACAGGGGGCGCGAGGCCAAAAACATTCAGTACTTC. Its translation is CASSPYRGREAKNIQYF.

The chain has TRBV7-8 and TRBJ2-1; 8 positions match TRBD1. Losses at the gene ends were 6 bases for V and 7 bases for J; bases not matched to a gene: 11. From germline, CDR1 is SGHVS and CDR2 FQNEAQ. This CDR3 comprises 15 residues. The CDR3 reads CASRIGAGGLNEQFF. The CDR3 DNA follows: TGTGCCAGCAGAATTGGGGCAGGGGGCCTGAATGAGCAGTTCTTC.

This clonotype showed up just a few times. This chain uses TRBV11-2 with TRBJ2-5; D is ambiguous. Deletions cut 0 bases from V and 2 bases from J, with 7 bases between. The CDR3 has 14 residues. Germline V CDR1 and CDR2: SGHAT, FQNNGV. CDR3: CASSLEPQQETQYF. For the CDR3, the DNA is TGTGCCAGCAGCTTAGAGCCGCAACAAGAGACCCAGTACTTC.